Below, 6 T cell receptor beta chains from the same sample are listed, as sequenced in a study of T cell changes during pregnancy in multiple sclerosis. Repertoires were generated with immunoSEQ multiplex PCR, while TCRdb's copy carries only in-frame clones and drops some. The table has about 100,000 clones, about nine tenths seen once. The sample in question was peripheral blood, obtained in the second trimester of pregnancy. The receptor source for this set is a female donor in good health, enrolled as a control in a pregnancy study.

This clone was counted a single time. This chain connects TRBV6-4 to TRBJ2-3; D is unresolved. V was shortened by 5 bases and J by 1 base, with 10 bases between the two germline ends. CDR1 is MRHNA and CDR2 is SNTAGT in the germline V gene. The CDR3 is made up of 14 amino acids. DNA of the CDR3: TGTGCCAGCAGTACTGACTGGGGCACAGATACGCAGTATTTT. Protein product: CASSTDWGTDTQYF.

The chain couples TRBV9 to TRBJ1-2; 9 bases are a match to TRBD1. Germline-derived CDR1 and CDR2 are SGDLS and YYNGEE. This CDR3 spans 14 amino acids. The junction had 5 bases not matched to a gene; V was cut back by 4 bases and J by 4 bases. In DNA, the CDR3 is TGTGCCAGCAGCCCACAGGGGGCCCGCTATGGCTACACCTTC. Protein product: CASSPQGARYGYTF.

The CDR3 nucleotides are TGTGCCAGCAGCCTATCACCGAGACAGCCCTACGAGCAGTACTTC. It encodes CASSLSPRQPYEQYF. The chain joins TRBV11-2 to TRBJ2-7, with D tentatively TRBD1 (5 bases). V shed 5 bases and J shed 2 bases, with 16 bases lying between them. The CDR3 sequence is 15 residues long. The V gene's germline CDR1 is SGHAT and CDR2 FQNNGV.

The CDR3 reads CASSAHEGGGLGDTQYF. The CDR3 nucleotides are TGTGCCAGCAGTGCCCACGAGGGCGGAGGGCTAGGAGATACGCAGTATTTT. This chain links TRBV6-1 with TRBJ2-3, with D possibly being TRBD2 (6 bases). Germline assignment: CDR1 MNHNS and CDR2 SASEGT. The length of the CDR3 is 17 residues. Trimming shortened V by 4 bases and J by 5 bases, and 22 bases separated the two germline ends.

V usage is TRBV6-5 and J usage is TRBJ1-5; TRBD1 aligns across 7 bases. The V gene's germline CDR1 is MNHEY and CDR2 SVGAGI. V lost 5 bases to trimming and J lost 5 bases; unmatched junction nucleotides: 6. This CDR3 is 14 amino acids long. The CDR3 sequence is CASSQTGTHQPQHF. In DNA, the CDR3 is TGTGCCAGCAGTCAGACAGGGACGCATCAGCCCCAGCATTTT.

The chain couples TRBV7-9 to TRBJ2-1; TRBD2 is a possible D gene (6 bases). Germline V gene lookup returns CDR1 SEHNR and CDR2 FQNEAQ (reference sequence). Trimming removed 5 bases from V and 5 bases from J, with 13 bases in between. The CDR3 has 14 residues. CDR3 DNA sequence: TGTGCCAGCAGCCTCAGACTAGGGAACAATGAGCAGTTCTTC. It codes for CASSLRLGNNEQFF.